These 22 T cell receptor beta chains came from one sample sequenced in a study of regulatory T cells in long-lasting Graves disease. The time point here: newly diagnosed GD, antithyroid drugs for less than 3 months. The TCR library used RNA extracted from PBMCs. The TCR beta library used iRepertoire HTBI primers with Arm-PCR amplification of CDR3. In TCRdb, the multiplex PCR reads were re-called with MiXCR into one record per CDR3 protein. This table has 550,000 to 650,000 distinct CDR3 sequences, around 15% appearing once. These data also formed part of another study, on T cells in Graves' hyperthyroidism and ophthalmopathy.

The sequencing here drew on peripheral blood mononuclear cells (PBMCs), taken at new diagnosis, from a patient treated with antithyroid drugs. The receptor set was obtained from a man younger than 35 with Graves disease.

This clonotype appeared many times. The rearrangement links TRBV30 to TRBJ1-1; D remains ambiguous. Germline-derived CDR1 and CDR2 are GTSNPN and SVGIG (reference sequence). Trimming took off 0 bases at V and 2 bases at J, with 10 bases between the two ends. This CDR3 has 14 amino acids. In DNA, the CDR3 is TGTGCCTGGAGTGTAAAGGTTCCAAACACTGAAGCTTTCTTT. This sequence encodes CAWSVKVPNTEAFF.

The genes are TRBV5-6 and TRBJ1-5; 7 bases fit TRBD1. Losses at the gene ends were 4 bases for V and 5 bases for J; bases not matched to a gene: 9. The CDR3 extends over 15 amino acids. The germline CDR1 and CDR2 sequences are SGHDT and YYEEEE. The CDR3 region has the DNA TGTGCCAGCAGCCTAGCAGACAGGGATCATCAGCCCCAGCATTTT. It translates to CASSLADRDHQPQHF.

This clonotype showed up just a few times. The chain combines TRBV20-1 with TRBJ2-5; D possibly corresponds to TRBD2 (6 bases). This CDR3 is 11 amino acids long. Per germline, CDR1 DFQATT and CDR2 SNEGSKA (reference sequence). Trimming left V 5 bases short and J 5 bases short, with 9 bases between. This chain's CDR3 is CSASSVETQYF. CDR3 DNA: TGCAGTGCTTCTAGCGTTGAGACCCAGTACTTC.

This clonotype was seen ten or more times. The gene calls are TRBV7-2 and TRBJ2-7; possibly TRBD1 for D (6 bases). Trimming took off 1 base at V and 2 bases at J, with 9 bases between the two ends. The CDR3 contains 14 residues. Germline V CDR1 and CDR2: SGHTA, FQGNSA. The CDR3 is CASSLGQAPYEQYF. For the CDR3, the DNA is TGTGCCAGCAGCTTAGGACAGGCCCCCTACGAGCAGTACTTC.

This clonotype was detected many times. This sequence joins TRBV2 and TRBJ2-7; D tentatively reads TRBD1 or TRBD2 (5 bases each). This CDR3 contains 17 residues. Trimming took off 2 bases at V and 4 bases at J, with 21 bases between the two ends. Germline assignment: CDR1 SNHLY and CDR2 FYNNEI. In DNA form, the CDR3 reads TGTGCCAGCAGTGAATGGGAACCGGGACCCGAGGCATACGAGCAGTACTTC. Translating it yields CASSEWEPGPEAYEQYF.

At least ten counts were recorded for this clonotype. The CDR3 DNA reads as TGTGCCAGCAGGAGGGGATTAGCGGGAGTGTCAGATACGCAGTATTTT. Protein product: CASRRGLAGVSDTQYF. The gene calls are TRBV2 and TRBJ2-3; 9 bases are a match to TRBD2. Losses at the gene ends were 6 bases for V and 4 bases for J; bases not matched to a gene: 11. The CDR3 has 16 amino acids. The V gene's germline CDR1 is SNHLY and CDR2 FYNNEI.

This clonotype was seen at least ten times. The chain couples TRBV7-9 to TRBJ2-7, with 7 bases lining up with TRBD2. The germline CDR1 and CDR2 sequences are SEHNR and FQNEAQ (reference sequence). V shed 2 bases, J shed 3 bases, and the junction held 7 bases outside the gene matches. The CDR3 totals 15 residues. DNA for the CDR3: TGTGCCAGCAGCTTATTAGCCAGCGGGAACTACGAGCAGTACTTC. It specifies CASSLLASGNYEQYF.

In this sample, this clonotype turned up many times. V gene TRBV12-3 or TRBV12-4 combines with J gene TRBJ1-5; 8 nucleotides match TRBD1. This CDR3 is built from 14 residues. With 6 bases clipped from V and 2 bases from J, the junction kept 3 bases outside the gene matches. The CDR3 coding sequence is TGTGCCAGCAGCCGGGGACAGGGCAATCAGCCCCAGCATTTT. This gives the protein CASSRGQGNQPQHF.

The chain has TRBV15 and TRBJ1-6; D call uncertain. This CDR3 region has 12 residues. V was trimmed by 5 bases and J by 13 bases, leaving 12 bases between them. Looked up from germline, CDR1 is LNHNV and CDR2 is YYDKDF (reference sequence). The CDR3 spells CATSLGIRPLHF. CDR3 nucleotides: TGTGCCACCAGCTTGGGAATTAGGCCCCTCCACTTT.

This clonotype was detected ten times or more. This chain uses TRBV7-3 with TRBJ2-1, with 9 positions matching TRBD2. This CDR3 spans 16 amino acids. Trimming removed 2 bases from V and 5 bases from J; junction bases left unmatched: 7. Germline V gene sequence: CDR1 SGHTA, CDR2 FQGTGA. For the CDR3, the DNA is TGTGCCAGCAGCTTATGGGGTAGCGGGAGTCACAATGAGCAGTTCTTC. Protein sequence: CASSLWGSGSHNEQFF.

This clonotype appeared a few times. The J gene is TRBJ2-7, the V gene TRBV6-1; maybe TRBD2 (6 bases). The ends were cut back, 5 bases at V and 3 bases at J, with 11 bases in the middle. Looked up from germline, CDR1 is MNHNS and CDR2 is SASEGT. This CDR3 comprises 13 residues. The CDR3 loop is CASSSGPRYEQYF. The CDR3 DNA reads TGTGCCAGCAGTAGCGGGCCTCGCTACGAGCAGTACTTC.

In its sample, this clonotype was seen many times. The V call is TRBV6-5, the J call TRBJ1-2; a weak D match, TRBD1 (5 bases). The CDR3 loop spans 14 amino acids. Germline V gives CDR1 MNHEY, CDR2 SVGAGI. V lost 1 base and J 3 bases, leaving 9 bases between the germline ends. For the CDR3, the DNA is TGTGCCAGCAGTTACTTGGGACGCTACTATGGCTACACCTTC. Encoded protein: CASSYLGRYYGYTF.

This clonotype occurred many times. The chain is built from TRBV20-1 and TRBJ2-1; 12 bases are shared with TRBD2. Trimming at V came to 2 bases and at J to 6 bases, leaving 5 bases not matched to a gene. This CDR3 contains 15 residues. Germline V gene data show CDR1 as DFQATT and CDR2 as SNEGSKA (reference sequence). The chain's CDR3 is CSARQLAGGLNEQFF. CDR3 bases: TGCAGTGCTAGACAACTAGCGGGAGGCCTCAATGAGCAGTTCTTC.

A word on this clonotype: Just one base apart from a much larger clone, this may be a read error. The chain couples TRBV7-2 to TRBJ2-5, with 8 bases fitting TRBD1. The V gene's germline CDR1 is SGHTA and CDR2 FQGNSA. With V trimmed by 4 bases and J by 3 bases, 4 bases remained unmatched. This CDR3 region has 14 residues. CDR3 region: CASSSPDREETQYF. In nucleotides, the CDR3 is TGTGCCAGCAGCTCTCCGGACAGGGAAGAGACCCAGTACTTC.

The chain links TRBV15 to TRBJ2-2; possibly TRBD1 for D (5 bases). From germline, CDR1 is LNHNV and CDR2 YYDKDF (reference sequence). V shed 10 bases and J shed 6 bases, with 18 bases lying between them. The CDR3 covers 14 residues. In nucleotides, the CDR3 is TGTGCCATCCCGTTTTGGGGCTCCCCCGGGGAGCTGTTTTTT. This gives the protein CAIPFWGSPGELFF.

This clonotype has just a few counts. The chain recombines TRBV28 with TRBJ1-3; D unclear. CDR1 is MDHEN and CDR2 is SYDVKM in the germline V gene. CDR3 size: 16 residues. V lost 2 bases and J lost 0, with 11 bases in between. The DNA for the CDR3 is TGTGCCAGCAGTTTAGCCGGTGATACCTCTGGAAACACCATATATTTT. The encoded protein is CASSLAGDTSGNTIYF.

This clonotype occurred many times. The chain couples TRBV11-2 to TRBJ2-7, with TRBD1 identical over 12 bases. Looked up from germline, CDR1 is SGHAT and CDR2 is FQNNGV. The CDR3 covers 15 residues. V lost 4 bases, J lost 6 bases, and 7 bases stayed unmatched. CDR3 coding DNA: TGTGCCAGCAGCTCGGTGGGGACAGGGGGCGCCGAGCAGTACTTC. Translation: CASSSVGTGGAEQYF.

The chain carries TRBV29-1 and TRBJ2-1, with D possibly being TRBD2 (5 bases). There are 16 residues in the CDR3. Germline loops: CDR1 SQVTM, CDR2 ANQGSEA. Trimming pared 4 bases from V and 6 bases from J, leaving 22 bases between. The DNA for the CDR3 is TGCAGCGTTGCCCCTGGGCGCACTAGTCGGGTCAATGAGCAGTTCTTC. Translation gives CSVAPGRTSRVNEQFF.

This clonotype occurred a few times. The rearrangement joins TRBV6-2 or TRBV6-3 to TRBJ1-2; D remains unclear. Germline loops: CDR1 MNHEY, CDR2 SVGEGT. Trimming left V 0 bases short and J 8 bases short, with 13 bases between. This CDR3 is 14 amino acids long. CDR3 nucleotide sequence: TGTGCCAGCAGTTACTCGGGCGCAGTAAGGGGCTACACCTTC. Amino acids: CASSYSGAVRGYTF.

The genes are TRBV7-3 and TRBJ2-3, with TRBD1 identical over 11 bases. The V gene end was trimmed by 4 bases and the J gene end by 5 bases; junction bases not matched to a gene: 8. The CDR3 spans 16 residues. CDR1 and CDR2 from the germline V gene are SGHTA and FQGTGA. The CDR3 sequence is CASSSLGTGGVDTQYF. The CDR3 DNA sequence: TGTGCCAGCAGCTCCCTCGGGACAGGGGGTGTAGATACGCAGTATTTT.

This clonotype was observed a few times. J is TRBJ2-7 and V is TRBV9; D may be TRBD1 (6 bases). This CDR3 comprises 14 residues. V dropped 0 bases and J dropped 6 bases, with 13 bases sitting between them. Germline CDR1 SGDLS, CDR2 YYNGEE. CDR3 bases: TGTGCCAGCAGCGTAGCTTTGAGAGGGGGCGAGCAGTACTTC. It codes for CASSVALRGGEQYF.

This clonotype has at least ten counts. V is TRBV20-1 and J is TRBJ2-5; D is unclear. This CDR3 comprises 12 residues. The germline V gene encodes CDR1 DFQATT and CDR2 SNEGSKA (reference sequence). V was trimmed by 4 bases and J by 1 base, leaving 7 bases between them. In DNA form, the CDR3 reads TGCAGTGCTAACGGGTTCCAAGAGACCCAGTACTTC. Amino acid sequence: CSANGFQETQYF.